The 24 T cell receptor beta chains reported below all come from one sample, sequenced in a study of blood T cell repertoires in COVID-19 (dated by TCRdb to 2018 to 2021). The library was obtained by the immunoSEQ multiplex PCR assay. TCRdb obtained this table from immuneACCESS and retained in-frame rearrangements with V and J assigned. These tables miss some clones; where compared with another copy, unresolved V genes account for less than half of the shortfall, and the remainder is unexplained. The sample data list some 220,000 clones, and under 85% of these were observed just once. Together, the top ten hold more than 5.5% of the sample. The sample taken for sequencing was peripheral blood. These receptors came from a human donor in a cohort sampled during active COVID-19.

The chain has TRBV3-1 (or the pseudogene TRBV3-2) and TRBJ2-5; 14 bases fit TRBD2. Germline loops: CDR1 LGHDT, CDR2 YNNKEL (reference sequence). V shed 5 bases and J 5 bases; nucleotides not matched to a gene: 7. The CDR3 has 16 residues. The CDR3 DNA sequence: TGTGCCAGCAGCGATAGACTAGCGGGGGGGCTTGAGACCCAGTACTTC. This codes for CASSDRLAGGLETQYF.

The chain uses TRBV2 and TRBJ2-2, with TRBD1 matching over 7 bases. The trim removed 5 bases at V and 4 bases at J, leaving 7 bases unmatched. Germline V gene lookup returns CDR1 SNHLY and CDR2 FYNNEI. CDR3 length: 15 residues. This CDR3 reads CASSSQGLSTGELFF. For the CDR3, the DNA is TGTGCCAGCAGTTCACAGGGGTTAAGCACCGGGGAGCTGTTTTTT.

The chain's CDR3 is CASSQVLGGTEAFF. CDR3 DNA: TGTGCCAGCAGCCAAGTTCTGGGAGGAACTGAAGCTTTCTTT. The chain uses TRBV3-1 (or the pseudogene TRBV3-2) and TRBJ1-1; D is ambiguous. CDR3 length: 14 residues. Per the germline V gene, CDR1 is LGHDT and CDR2 is YNNKEL (reference sequence). The V and J ends lost 1 base and 5 bases respectively, with 11 bases between them.

This clone occurred once. The rearrangement joins TRBV6-1 to TRBJ1-6, with TRBD1 matching 7 bases. V was pared by 2 bases and J by 4 bases, with 5 bases of the junction left unmatched. In germline, CDR1 is MNHNS, CDR2 SASEGT. The CDR3 runs 16 residues. The CDR3 protein is CASSERRGPYNSPLHF. CDR3 sequence (DNA): TGTGCCAGCAGTGAAAGGAGGGGGCCTTATAATTCACCCCTCCACTTT.

The genes are TRBV4-1 and TRBJ1-2; 7 positions agree with TRBD1. CDR1 MGHRA and CDR2 YSYEKL come from the germline V gene. The CDR3 covers 16 residues. Trimming took 1 base from V and 7 from J; bases not matched to a gene: 12. The chain's CDR3 is CASSQGKGGGLGGYTF. For the CDR3, the DNA is TGCGCCAGCAGCCAAGGGAAAGGGGGCGGCCTCGGTGGCTACACCTTC.

The gene calls are TRBV7-9 and TRBJ2-5, with 12 bases matching TRBD2. Trimming at V came to 3 bases and at J to 3 bases, leaving 8 bases not matched to a gene. Germline-derived CDR1 and CDR2 are SEHNR and FQNEAQ (reference sequence). The CDR3 extends over 17 amino acids. The CDR3 DNA sequence: TGTGCCAGCAGCTTCTACCAGGGACTAGCGGGTAAAGAGACCCAGTACTTC. Protein sequence: CASSFYQGLAGKETQYF.

This clone occurred once. This sequence joins TRBV12-3 or TRBV12-4 and TRBJ1-1, with 11 nucleotides matching TRBD1. V shed 5 bases, J shed 11 bases, and the junction held 7 bases outside the gene matches. This CDR3 has 13 amino acids. The CDR3 bases are TGTGCCAGCAGTGTCGGACAGGGGGCGACGGCTTTCTTT. It codes for CASSVGQGATAFF.

The J gene is TRBJ1-2, the V gene TRBV2; possibly TRBD1 for D (5 bases). The V gene's germline CDR1 is SNHLY and CDR2 FYNNEI. CDR3 length: 14 amino acids. Trimming pared 0 bases from V and 8 bases from J, leaving 13 bases between. CDR3 sequence: CASSEARGSGGYTF. DNA for the CDR3: TGTGCCAGCAGTGAAGCGCGGGGCAGCGGAGGCTACACCTTC.

The chain joins TRBV19 to TRBJ2-2; 14 bases are shared with TRBD2. The CDR3 sequence is 16 residues long. Germline CDR1 and CDR2: LNHDA and SQIVND (reference sequence). Trimming removed 7 bases from V and 8 bases from J; junction bases left unmatched: 9. The CDR3 nucleotides read TGTGCCAGTAACCCTCCGGGACTAGCGGGGGAGGGGGAGCTGTTTTTT. Its translation is CASNPPGLAGEGELFF.

Of note for this clone: A junction end diverges from the germline sequence, so it may reflect a read error. The chain uses TRBV7-6 and TRBJ2-5; tentative D call: TRBD1 (7 bases). Looked up from germline, CDR1 is SGHVS and CDR2 is FNYEAQ. This CDR3 spans 15 amino acids. CDR3 protein: CASSLAPQGGETQYF. The DNA of the CDR3 is TGTGCCAGCAGCCTAGCCCCCCAGGGGGGAGAGACCCAGTACTTC.

This chain connects TRBV7-9 to TRBJ2-3; 14 bases are a match to TRBD2. The CDR3 contains 18 residues. Germline lookup yields CDR1 SEHNR and CDR2 FQNEAQ (reference sequence). V trimming: 6 bases; J trimming: 3 bases; junction bases outside the gene matches: 11. The CDR3 region is CASRQNGRTSGRTDTQYF. CDR3 in DNA: TGTGCCAGCAGACAAAACGGGAGGACTAGCGGGAGGACAGATACGCAGTATTTT. Full variable domain (outside the CDR3, taken from reference TRBV7-9 and TRBJ2-3): DTGVSQNPRHKITKRGQNVTFRCDPISEHNRLYWYRQTLGQGPEFLTYFQNEAQLEKSRLLSDRFSAERPKGSFSTLEIQRTEQGDSAMYLCASRQNGRTSGRTDTQYFGPGTRLTVL.

The chain recombines TRBV2 with TRBJ1-2, with D tentatively TRBD1 (6 bases). The CDR3 is 14 residues long. Between the trimmed V and J ends, which lost 3 bases and 4 bases, there was a span of 12 bases. Germline lookup yields CDR1 SNHLY and CDR2 FYNNEI. The CDR3 DNA sequence: TGTGCCAGCAGTGAGGGGGCGGGCATCTATGGCTACACCTTC. This codes for CASSEGAGIYGYTF.

The rearrangement links TRBV5-4 to TRBJ2-1; 7 positions match TRBD2. V gave up 4 bases and J gave up 6 bases; unmatched junction bases: 4. The CDR3 sequence is 13 residues long. CDR1 and CDR2 (germline): SGHNT, YYREEE (reference sequence). CDR3 coding DNA: TGTGCCAGCAGCCGGGGGGACCCCAATGAGCAGTTCTTC. Protein sequence: CASSRGDPNEQFF.

This chain joins TRBV10-3 and TRBJ1-1; TRBD1 matches 11 bases. The germline V gene encodes CDR1 ENHRY and CDR2 SYGVKD. The CDR3 is 16 amino acids. V lost 3 bases, J lost 4 bases, and 7 bases stayed unmatched. CDR3 loop: CAISELRGTGGTEAFF. Here the CDR3 DNA reads TGTGCCATCAGTGAATTGCGGGGGACAGGGGGCACTGAAGCTTTCTTT.

This clone was recorded only once. The V gene is TRBV11-3, the J gene TRBJ1-1; unclear D gene. The CDR3 is 14 residues long. Germline lookup yields CDR1 SGHNT and CDR2 YENEEA. Trimming removed 5 bases at V and 4 bases at J, with 14 bases between. CDR3 nucleotide sequence: TGTGCCAGCAGCGCCGACGGTCCGGGCACTGAAGCTTTCTTT. Translated, it gives CASSADGPGTEAFF.

CDR3 protein: CASSQDWTGVGYTF. CDR3 sequence (DNA): TGCGCCAGCAGCCAAGATTGGACAGGGGTTGGCTACACCTTC. The chain has TRBV4-1 and TRBJ1-2, with 9 bases matching TRBD1. Germline values: CDR1 MGHRA, CDR2 YSYEKL. The CDR3 has 14 residues. V shed 0 bases and J 7 bases; nucleotides not matched to a gene: 3.

The chain carries TRBV7-2 and TRBJ2-1, with 12 bases aligning to TRBD1. V shed 6 bases, J shed 7 bases, and the junction held 4 bases outside the gene matches. Germline CDR1 reads SGHTA; CDR2 reads FQGNSA. This CDR3 has 14 residues. The CDR3 DNA is TGTGCCAGCAGTCGGGACAGGGGGCAGAATGAGCAGTTCTTC. Its translation: CASSRDRGQNEQFF.

This chain joins TRBV6-1 and TRBJ1-5; maybe TRBD1 (6 bases). Germline lookup yields CDR1 MNHNS and CDR2 SASEGT. This CDR3 has 17 residues. The ends were cut back, 2 bases at V and 2 bases at J, with 16 bases in the middle. In DNA form, the CDR3 reads TGTGCCAGCAGTGAAAACAGAGGGGGGGGAGGCAATCAGCCCCAGCATTTT. Its translation is CASSENRGGGGNQPQHF.

The CDR3 loop is CASSRIGQGQETQYF. The CDR3 DNA reads as TGTGCCAGCAGTCGAATCGGACAGGGACAAGAGACCCAGTACTTC. The genes are TRBV6-5 and TRBJ2-5; 8 bases line up with TRBD1. The CDR3 is 15 amino acids. V lost 5 bases and J lost 2; bases outside the gene matches: 7. Germline-derived CDR1 and CDR2 are MNHEY and SVGAGI.

The chain employs TRBV6-5 and TRBJ2-7; 7 bases agree with TRBD1. Germline-derived CDR1 and CDR2 are MNHEY and SVGAGI. The V gene end was trimmed by 5 bases and the J gene end by 4 bases; junction bases not matched to a gene: 8. The CDR3 totals 14 residues. DNA of the CDR3: TGTGCCAGCAGTCTTCGGGACAGACAATACGAGCAGTACTTC. Protein sequence: CASSLRDRQYEQYF.

The chain recombines TRBV7-6 with TRBJ2-5; 10 bases align to TRBD2. The CDR3 spans 17 residues. In germline, CDR1 is SGHVS, CDR2 FNYEAQ. J was trimmed by 5 bases and V by 8 bases; bases with no gene match: 17. For the CDR3, the DNA is TGTGCCAGCGGACCCCGCCGGACTAGCGGTAAAACGGAGACCCAGTACTTC. Protein product: CASGPRRTSGKTETQYF.

The gene calls are TRBV10-3 and TRBJ2-7, with unresolved D. Germline values: CDR1 ENHRY, CDR2 SYGVKD. The V and J ends lost 2 bases and 8 bases respectively, with 10 bases between them. The CDR3 runs 12 residues. The CDR3: CAISEDRTQQYF. The CDR3 DNA reads TGTGCCATCAGTGAGGATAGAACCCAGCAGTACTTC.

The CDR3 reads CASSLDWQSKLFF. As DNA, the CDR3 is TGTGCCAGCAGCTTAGATTGGCAGTCAAAACTGTTTTTT. The chain uses TRBV7-2 and TRBJ1-4, with no clear D. Germline V gene lookup returns CDR1 SGHTA and CDR2 FQGNSA. The length of the CDR3 is 13 residues. Between the trimmed V and J ends, which lost 1 base and 10 bases, there was a span of 10 bases.

The chain has TRBV7-9 and TRBJ1-1, with 7 positions matching TRBD1. The CDR3 is made up of 14 amino acids. The V and J ends lost 3 bases and 4 bases, in that order; junction bases with no gene match: 5. Germline values: CDR1 SEHNR, CDR2 FQNEAQ (reference sequence). The CDR3 region is CASSFGQDITEAFF. The CDR3 coding sequence is TGTGCCAGCAGCTTCGGACAGGACATCACTGAAGCTTTCTTT.